This T cell receptor beta chain was identified in a study of T cell clonotyping in hematopoietic cell transplantation. Trimming took off 3 bases at V and 0 bases at J, with 14 bases between the two ends. This CDR3 region has 15 residues. Germline V gene data show CDR1 as GTSNPN and CDR2 as SVGIG (reference sequence). This clone turned up a few times. TCRdb's table, derived via immunoSEQ multiplex PCR, lists solely in-frame clones and lacks some. This sample has about 43,000 clones, with 95% found just once. The sequence derives from a young man in good health. Some clones in this sample may be carry-over from other donors' samples. Sequences were obtained from peripheral blood mononuclear cells. The rearrangement joins TRBV30 to TRBJ1-2; the D is unclear. The CDR3 DNA reads TGTGCCTGGAGAGTGGGCGGAACACCTAACTATGGCTACACCTTC. This translates into CAWRVGGTPNYGYTF.